These 26 T cell receptor beta chains came from one sample sequenced in a study of shared clonotypes between healthy human individuals. Sequencing was performed with immunoSEQ multiplex PCR; in TCRdb, only in-frame clones are kept and a portion is missing. Altogether some 2,100,000 clones are present, roughly 91% being singletons, with the ten largest covering more than 1.5%. The naive CD8 population came from CD45RO-negative cells selected for CCR7, without terminally differentiated effector memory CD45RA+ cells. Input material: naive CD8+ T cells from PBMCs. These TCRs come from a man between 18 and 35 years old in good health. Some clones in this sample may be carry-over from other donors' samples.

With regard to this clone: This specimen includes other DNA sequences encoding the same CDR3. J is TRBJ2-1 and V is TRBV7-9; 12 nucleotides match TRBD2. The CDR3 has 15 residues. Germline V gene lookup returns CDR1 SEHNR and CDR2 FQNEAQ (reference sequence). Trimming took 5 bases from V and 4 from J; bases not matched to a gene: 3. In DNA, the CDR3 is TGTGCCAGCAGCCCCGGGACTAGCGGGTACAATGAGCAGTTCTTC. Its protein product is CASSPGTSGYNEQFF.

As for this clone: Other DNA sequences of this sample code for an identical CDR3. This chain uses TRBV9 with TRBJ1-3; TRBD1 aligns across 7 bases. Germline CDR1 reads SGDLS; CDR2 reads YYNGEE. CDR3 length equals 15 residues. J gave up 2 bases and V 0 bases, and 2 bases lay outside the gene matches. The chain's CDR3 is CASSVEGGPGNTIYF. In DNA, the CDR3 is TGTGCCAGCAGCGTAGAAGGGGGCCCTGGAAACACCATATATTTT.

This chain joins TRBV6-5 and TRBJ1-2; D may be TRBD1 (5 bases). The CDR3 spans 14 residues. V was clipped by 2 bases and J by 4 bases, with 11 bases between them. CDR1 and CDR2 (germline): MNHEY, SVGAGI. The CDR3 reads CASSYNRRPYGYTF. CDR3 nucleotides: TGTGCCAGCAGTTACAACAGGAGACCCTATGGCTACACCTTC.

V is TRBV7-9 and J is TRBJ2-7; D not resolved. The CDR3 runs to 13 residues. CDR1 and CDR2 (germline): SEHNR, FQNEAQ (reference sequence). The V gene lost 6 bases and the J gene lost 3 bases, with 12 bases spanning the gap. The CDR3 here is CASSRASDYEQYF. The CDR3 DNA is TGTGCCAGCAGTCGGGCCTCCGACTACGAGCAGTACTTC.

On this clone: Other DNA sequences in the sample encode the same CDR3. The chain links TRBV29-1 to TRBJ1-2; 8 bases are a match to TRBD1. Germline CDR1 is SQVTM and CDR2 is ANQGSEA. J gave up 2 bases and V 7 bases, and 0 bases lay outside the gene matches. The CDR3 length is 11 residues. CDR3 residues: CSGQGNYGYTF. The CDR3 nucleotides are TGCAGCGGACAGGGGAACTATGGCTACACCTTC.

The V and J genes are TRBV2 and TRBJ2-7; unclear D gene. The germline V and J ends were trimmed by 2 bases and 3 bases, with 8 bases remaining between them. The CDR3 totals 13 residues. Germline V gene sequence: CDR1 SNHLY, CDR2 FYNNEI. CDR3 sequence (DNA): TGTGCCAGCAGTGAACCCCACCGCTACGAGCAGTACTTC. Residues: CASSEPHRYEQYF.

The chain has TRBV19 and TRBJ2-7; D gene uncertain. V dropped 3 bases and J dropped 0 bases, with 9 bases sitting between them. The CDR3 extends over 14 amino acids. The V gene's germline CDR1 is LNHDA and CDR2 SQIVND (reference sequence). This CDR3 is CASSMGTFSYEQYF. DNA for the CDR3: TGTGCCAGTAGTATGGGCACCTTCTCCTACGAGCAGTACTTC. Full variable domain (outside the CDR3, taken from reference TRBV19 and TRBJ2-7): DGGITQSPKYLFRKEGQNVTLSCEQNLNHDAMYWYRQDPGQGLRLIYYSQIVNDFQKGDIAEGYSVSREKKESFPLTVTSAQKNPTAFYLCASSMGTFSYEQYFGPGTRLTVT.

In the case of this clone: Other DNA variants within this sample encode the same CDR3. The chain joins TRBV11-2 to TRBJ2-1; TRBD2 is a possible D gene (6 bases). Trimming pared 5 bases from V and 0 bases from J, leaving 11 bases between. Germline values: CDR1 SGHAT, CDR2 FQNNGV. The CDR3 totals 15 residues. CDR3 in DNA: TGTGCCAGCAGCCCGGGGGTGAGCTCCTACAATGAGCAGTTCTTC. Its protein is CASSPGVSSYNEQFF.

V gene TRBV4-1 combines with J gene TRBJ2-7; D tentatively fits TRBD1 or TRBD2 (6 bases each). This CDR3 is 13 amino acids long. V was shortened by 5 bases and J by 4 bases, with 12 bases between the two germline ends. Germline assignment: CDR1 MGHRA and CDR2 YSYEKL. Here the CDR3 reads CASSEGGQYEQYF. The CDR3 DNA sequence: TGCGCCAGCAGCGAAGGGGGGCAATACGAGCAGTACTTC.

For the CDR3, the DNA is TGTGCCAGTAGTACCAGGGCCTTCTCTGGGGCCAACGTCCTGACTTTC. This gives the protein CASSTRAFSGANVLTF. The chain has TRBV19 and TRBJ2-6, with D possibly being TRBD1 (5 bases). Trimming took off 4 bases at V and 0 bases at J, with 10 bases between the two ends. The CDR3 is 16 amino acids. From germline, CDR1 is LNHDA and CDR2 SQIVND (reference sequence). The full variable domain, completed using reference TRBV19 and TRBJ2-6, is DGGITQSPKYLFRKEGQNVTLSCEQNLNHDAMYWYRQDPGQGLRLIYYSQIVNDFQKGDIAEGYSVSREKKESFPLTVTSAQKNPTAFYLCASSTRAFSGANVLTFGAGSRLTVL.

The CDR3, as DNA: TGTGCCAGCAGTTTATCAGTCCGGATTCGTTTCCCCGGGGAGCTGTTTTTT. As protein: CASSLSVRIRFPGELFF. This chain uses TRBV27 with TRBJ2-2, with D uncertain. Trimming took off 0 bases at V and 6 bases at J, with 17 bases between the two ends. The CDR3 length is 17 residues. The germline gives CDR1 MNHEY, CDR2 SMNVEV (reference sequence).

V usage is TRBV6-4 and J usage is TRBJ2-1; D gene ambiguous. Germline lookup yields CDR1 MRHNA and CDR2 SNTAGT. Trimming removed 5 bases at V and 8 bases at J, with 16 bases between. This CDR3 has 14 residues. In DNA form, the CDR3 reads TGTGCCAGCAGTCCTTCCGGCGAACCCTATGAGCAGTTCTTC. Translation: CASSPSGEPYEQFF.

This clone was recorded only once. V gene TRBV10-3 combines with J gene TRBJ1-5; TRBD1 matches 10 bases. The V segment lost 4 bases and the J segment 7 bases; nucleotides outside the gene matches: 16. Germline CDR1 reads ENHRY; CDR2 reads SYGVKD. This CDR3 is 18 amino acids long. The CDR3 DNA follows: TGTGCCATCAGTGGGAGCCCAGGACAGGGGGGAGTTAAACAGCCCCAGCATTTT. Amino acid sequence: CAISGSPGQGGVKQPQHF.

V gene TRBV9 combines with J gene TRBJ2-7; tentatively, D is TRBD2 (5 bases). V lost 0 bases and J lost 2, with 12 bases in between. CDR3 length: 15 residues. The germline V gene encodes CDR1 SGDLS and CDR2 YYNGEE. The CDR3 sequence is CASSVDRTGTYEQYF. The CDR3 DNA sequence: TGTGCCAGCAGCGTAGATCGGACGGGGACCTACGAGCAGTACTTC.

The chain employs TRBV27 and TRBJ1-1; tentative D call: TRBD1 (5 bases). Trimming took off 5 bases at V and 5 bases at J, with 21 bases between the two ends. Germline lookup yields CDR1 MNHEY and CDR2 SMNVEV (reference sequence). The CDR3 is 16 residues long. CDR3 in DNA: TGTGCCAGCAGTGGCTTTGGTCGTAGGGGTGGGACTGAAGCTTTCTTT. The encoded protein is CASSGFGRRGGTEAFF.

This clone appeared a single time. The J gene is TRBJ2-5, the V gene TRBV11-2, with TRBD1 identical over 9 bases. CDR1 and CDR2 from the germline V gene are SGHAT and FQNNGV. The V segment lost 4 bases and the J segment 3 bases; nucleotides outside the gene matches: 6. The CDR3 has 15 residues. As DNA, the CDR3 is TGTGCCAGCAGCTCCTGGACAGGGGTAAAAGAGACCCAGTACTTC. Translating it yields CASSSWTGVKETQYF.

The chain joins TRBV7-9 to TRBJ1-4; tentatively, D is TRBD1 (5 bases). The CDR3 runs to 14 residues. The germline gives CDR1 SEHNR, CDR2 FQNEAQ (reference sequence). V shed 2 bases and J shed 4 bases, with 8 bases lying between them. The CDR3 is CASSLKGDNEKLFF. The CDR3 DNA reads TGTGCCAGCAGCTTAAAAGGGGATAATGAAAAACTGTTTTTT.

The chain combines TRBV27 with TRBJ2-7; tentative D call: TRBD2 (5 bases). V lost 3 bases, J lost 0 bases, and 15 bases lay in between. The CDR3 spans 16 residues. Germline-derived CDR1 and CDR2 are MNHEY and SMNVEV (reference sequence). The CDR3: CASSFSVGVISYEQYF. The CDR3 DNA reads as TGTGCCAGCAGTTTTTCGGTCGGGGTCATCTCCTACGAGCAGTACTTC.

The chain links TRBV28 to TRBJ2-7; perhaps TRBD1 as D (6 bases). CDR1 is MDHEN, CDR2 SYDVKM, per germline. CDR3 length: 14 amino acids. The V end lost 6 bases, the J end lost 4 bases, and 16 bases lay between the germline ends. The CDR3 is CASRSAGESYEQYF. CDR3 nucleotides: TGTGCCAGCAGGAGCGCAGGGGAATCTTACGAGCAGTACTTC.

V gene TRBV19 combines with J gene TRBJ2-2, with D possibly called TRBD1 or TRBD2 (5 bases each). CDR3 length equals 14 residues. Looked up from germline, CDR1 is LNHDA and CDR2 is SQIVND (reference sequence). V shed 9 bases and J shed 2 bases, with 13 bases lying between them. CDR3 bases: TGTGCCAGCTTACCGGGACCTAACACCGGGGAGCTGTTTTTT. This translates into CASLPGPNTGELFF.

This clone was seen only a few times. V and J are TRBV5-6 and TRBJ1-4; no firm D call. The CDR3 runs to 16 residues. Trimming pared 0 bases from V and 6 bases from J, leaving 15 bases between. In germline, CDR1 is SGHDT, CDR2 YYEEEE. The CDR3 here is CASSLARVSPHEKLFF. In nucleotides, the CDR3 is TGTGCCAGCAGCTTGGCCCGGGTCAGTCCTCATGAAAAACTGTTTTTT.

This clone occurred once. The genes are TRBV7-6 and TRBJ2-1, with D unresolved. The V end lost 2 bases, the J end lost 6 bases, and 11 bases lay between the germline ends. CDR1 and CDR2 from the germline V gene are SGHVS and FNYEAQ. The CDR3 contains 14 residues. In DNA form, the CDR3 reads TGTGCCAGCAGCTTATCCTCCAGGCCCAATGAGCAGTTCTTC. Translating gives CASSLSSRPNEQFF.

The chain is built from TRBV27 and TRBJ1-5, with TRBD1 matching over 7 bases. The CDR3 loop spans 15 amino acids. Germline assignment: CDR1 MNHEY and CDR2 SMNVEV (reference sequence). The ends lost 2 bases at V and 5 bases at J; junction bases unmatched: 6. CDR3 loop: CASSLAYRGDQPQHF. The CDR3 DNA reads as TGTGCCAGCAGTTTAGCCTACAGGGGTGATCAGCCCCAGCATTTT.

The chain has TRBV19 and TRBJ1-5, with D uncertain. Trimming stripped 2 bases from V and 4 bases from J, with 6 bases between. This CDR3 has 13 residues. The germline gives CDR1 LNHDA, CDR2 SQIVND (reference sequence). The CDR3 is CASSISLNQPQHF. The CDR3 DNA reads TGTGCCAGTAGTATATCCCTAAATCAGCCCCAGCATTTT.

In DNA form, the CDR3 reads TGTGCCAGCAGTGAGATCGGGGAAGGGGGGTCCTACGAGCAGTACTTC. It yields the protein CASSEIGEGGSYEQYF. The chain carries TRBV6-1 and TRBJ2-7, with D perhaps given as TRBD1 or TRBD2 (6 bases each). This CDR3 region has 16 residues. The V gene's germline CDR1 is MNHNS and CDR2 SASEGT. The ends were cut back, 3 bases at V and 1 base at J, with 16 bases in the middle.

The V gene is TRBV27, the J gene TRBJ2-5; a weak D match, TRBD1 (6 bases). There are 16 residues in the CDR3. Germline CDR1 and CDR2: MNHEY and SMNVEV (reference sequence). Trimming took off 5 bases at V and 1 base at J, with 17 bases between the two ends. CDR3 sequence reads: CASSPGTLEFQETQYF. DNA for the CDR3: TGTGCCAGCAGTCCCGGGACACTCGAATTCCAAGAGACCCAGTACTTC.